This entry lists 24 T cell receptor beta chains sequenced from one sample in a study of T cell changes during pregnancy in multiple sclerosis. Method: immunoSEQ multiplex PCR; TCRdb's copy keeps in-frame clones and lacks some. This sample has roughly 80,000 clones, with about 92% found just once. This specimen consisted of peripheral blood, obtained in the second trimester of pregnancy. The receptors derive from a female donor with multiple sclerosis, enrolled in a pregnancy study.

The V gene is TRBV2, the J gene TRBJ2-3; D perhaps matches TRBD2 (5 bases). V was cut by 6 bases and J by 1 base, with 8 bases left in between. CDR3 length: 13 residues. CDR1 is SNHLY, CDR2 FYNNEI, per germline. The CDR3 bases are TGTGCCAGCAGCACCGGGGGCACAGATACGCAGTATTTT. This codes for CASSTGGTDTQYF.

The chain combines TRBV7-9 with TRBJ1-1; 7 bases map to TRBD1. The CDR3 length is 14 residues. Trimming removed 7 bases from V and 1 base from J; junction bases left unmatched: 6. Germline CDR1 and CDR2: SEHNR and FQNEAQ (reference sequence). CDR3 loop: CASTQGGGNTEAFF. CDR3 nucleotide sequence: TGTGCCAGCACCCAGGGGGGAGGGAACACTGAAGCTTTCTTT.

This chain links TRBV6-1 with TRBJ1-1; 7 bases line up with TRBD1. The CDR3 loop spans 14 amino acids. Germline CDR1 reads MNHNS; CDR2 reads SASEGT. Germline trimming cut 6 bases from V and 4 bases from J; bases unmatched to any gene: 8. CDR3 loop: CASRNRGEITEAFF. CDR3 DNA: TGTGCCAGCAGGAACAGGGGCGAAATCACTGAAGCTTTCTTT.

V usage is TRBV6-4 and J usage is TRBJ2-1, with 8 bases identical to TRBD2. This CDR3 has 14 residues. V was clipped by 5 bases and J by 3 bases; unmatched bases: 3. CDR1 is MRHNA, CDR2 SNTAGT, per germline. This CDR3 reads CASSPGGGYNEQFF. CDR3 coding DNA: TGTGCCAGCAGTCCGGGGGGGGGCTACAATGAGCAGTTCTTC.

This chain uses TRBV30 with TRBJ2-7; 9 nucleotides line up with TRBD1. The germline V gene encodes CDR1 GTSNPN and CDR2 SVGIG (reference sequence). J lost 3 bases, V lost 2 bases, and 8 bases had no gene match. This CDR3 has 15 amino acids. In DNA form, the CDR3 reads TGTGCCTGGAGTAAGGGGACAGGGACCTTCTACGAGCAGTACTTC. It specifies CAWSKGTGTFYEQYF.

V usage is TRBV27 and J usage is TRBJ1-2, with D uncertain. The germline CDR1 and CDR2 sequences are MNHEY and SMNVEV (reference sequence). This CDR3 comprises 13 residues. V was pared by 2 bases and J by 4 bases, with 8 bases between. The CDR3 nucleotides read TGTGCCAGCAGTTTAGTGCGGGGCTATGGCTACACCTTC. It codes for CASSLVRGYGYTF.

This clone was detected only a few times. V is TRBV5-4 and J is TRBJ2-7; 7 nucleotides line up with TRBD1. The junction had 3 bases not matched to a gene; V was cut back by 3 bases and J by 0 bases. Germline CDR1 reads SGHNT; CDR2 reads YYREEE (reference sequence). There are 14 residues in the CDR3. The CDR3 loop is CASSSRGTSYEQYF. CDR3 DNA: TGTGCCAGCAGCTCCAGGGGGACCTCCTACGAGCAGTACTTC.

The rearrangement links TRBV5-6 to TRBJ1-2; D perhaps matches TRBD1 (5 bases). CDR1 and CDR2 from the germline V gene are SGHDT and YYEEEE. There are 13 residues in the CDR3. Trimming took off 0 bases at V and 7 bases at J, with 10 bases between the two ends. The CDR3 region is CASSLGQGGGYTF. CDR3 in DNA: TGTGCCAGCAGCTTGGGTCAGGGTGGTGGCTACACCTTC.

This clone was detected only once. The chain carries TRBV29-1 and TRBJ2-2; 7 bases fit TRBD1. The CDR3 loop spans 14 amino acids. V was clipped by 6 bases and J by 2 bases; unmatched bases: 6. Germline values: CDR1 SQVTM, CDR2 ANQGSEA. Here the CDR3 DNA reads TGCAGCGTCCGGGACAGAATAAACACCGGGGAGCTGTTTTTT. Translated: CSVRDRINTGELFF.

The chain recombines TRBV7-9 with TRBJ2-1, with 7 bases aligning to TRBD2. The CDR3 contains 15 residues. Unmatched junction bases numbered 9, after V lost 5 bases and J lost 5 bases. Germline CDR1 and CDR2: SEHNR and FQNEAQ (reference sequence). The CDR3 nucleotides are TGTGCCAGCAGCCAGGACATTGCGGGGGACAATGAGCAGTTCTTC. Protein sequence: CASSQDIAGDNEQFF.

The J gene is TRBJ1-5, the V gene TRBV2; tentative D call: TRBD1 (6 bases). This CDR3 is 14 amino acids long. V was cut by 3 bases and J by 1 base, with 7 bases left in between. Germline V gene sequence: CDR1 SNHLY, CDR2 FYNNEI. Here the CDR3 DNA reads TGTGCCAGCAGTGACGACAGGAGCAATCAGCCCCAGCATTTT. The encoded protein is CASSDDRSNQPQHF.

The chain uses TRBV11-1 and TRBJ2-5; TRBD1 matches 8 bases. CDR1 is SGHAT, CDR2 FQDESV, per germline (reference sequence). This CDR3 comprises 16 residues. Germline trimming cut 5 bases from V and 5 bases from J; bases unmatched to any gene: 13. CDR3 sequence reads: CASSLSLTGVGETQYF. DNA of the CDR3: TGTGCCAGCAGCCTCTCCCTGACAGGGGTCGGGGAGACCCAGTACTTC.

The J gene is TRBJ2-7, the V gene TRBV12-5; the D is unclear. The CDR3 is 13 residues long. The V gene's germline CDR1 is LGHNT and CDR2 FRNRAP. The V gene lost 1 base and the J gene lost 7 bases, with 11 bases spanning the gap. The chain's CDR3 is CASGLGTQWEQYF. In DNA form, the CDR3 reads TGTGCTAGTGGTTTGGGAACACAGTGGGAGCAGTACTTC.

The rearrangement links TRBV6-5 to TRBJ2-5; TRBD1 matches 12 bases. The CDR3 sequence is 14 residues long. Germline V gives CDR1 MNHEY, CDR2 SVGAGI. The junction had 3 bases not matched to a gene; V was cut back by 6 bases and J by 4 bases. The CDR3 spells CASRGQGAGETQYF. The DNA of the CDR3 is TGTGCCAGCAGGGGACAGGGGGCGGGAGAGACCCAGTACTTC.

This chain links TRBV14 with TRBJ1-6; 8 bases map to TRBD1. V shed 5 bases and J 7 bases; nucleotides not matched to a gene: 4. The germline gives CDR1 SGHDN, CDR2 FVKESK. There are 14 residues in the CDR3. The CDR3 DNA is TGTGCCAGCAGCTGGACAGGGCACAATTCACCCCTCCACTTT. This translates into CASSWTGHNSPLHF.

This CDR3 reads CASRKTGGLEAFF. In DNA, the CDR3 is TGTGCCAGCAGAAAGACAGGGGGCCTTGAAGCTTTCTTT. The chain uses TRBV7-9 and TRBJ1-1; the match to TRBD1 covers 10 bases. The CDR3 is 13 residues long. Germline loops: CDR1 SEHNR, CDR2 FQNEAQ (reference sequence). Trimming took 6 bases from V and 7 from J; bases not matched to a gene: 5. Filled out from reference TRBV7-9 and TRBJ1-1, the complete variable domain reads DTGVSQNPRHKITKRGQNVTFRCDPISEHNRLYWYRQTLGQGPEFLTYFQNEAQLEKSRLLSDRFSAERPKGSFSTLEIQRTEQGDSAMYLCASRKTGGLEAFFGQGTRLTVV.

The rearrangement links TRBV18 to TRBJ1-5; 8 nucleotides align to TRBD1. Unmatched junction bases numbered 6, after V lost 3 bases and J lost 5 bases. This CDR3 contains 15 residues. The germline CDR1 and CDR2 sequences are KGHSH and LQKENI. CDR3 residues: CASSPHRGVDQPQHF. In nucleotides, the CDR3 is TGTGCCAGCTCACCCCACAGGGGGGTCGATCAGCCCCAGCATTTT.

The DNA of the CDR3 is TGTGCCAGCATTGAGAGGAATGGCTACACCTTC. Protein: CASIERNGYTF. The chain has TRBV5-4 and TRBJ1-2; D call uncertain. V was trimmed by 6 bases and J by 6 bases, leaving 9 bases between them. Germline CDR1 is SGHNT and CDR2 is YYREEE (reference sequence). The CDR3 covers 11 residues.

This rearrangement joins TRBV10-3 to TRBJ2-5; TRBD1 matches 8 bases. The CDR3 sequence is 14 residues long. Germline V lookup: CDR1 ENHRY, CDR2 SYGVKD. V trimming: 0 bases; J trimming: 5 bases; junction bases outside the gene matches: 2. CDR3 amino acids: CAISESTGAETQYF. Here the CDR3 DNA reads TGTGCCATCAGTGAGTCGACAGGGGCGGAGACCCAGTACTTC.

This chain uses TRBV5-4 with TRBJ2-3; 7 bases line up with TRBD2. The CDR3 runs 16 residues. Germline V gene sequence: CDR1 SGHNT, CDR2 YYREEE (reference sequence). Germline trimming cut 0 bases from V and 7 bases from J; bases unmatched to any gene: 11. The CDR3 nucleotides are TGTGCCAGCAGCTTGGTAGGGGAGGGTACTTGGAATACGCAGTATTTT. Its translation is CASSLVGEGTWNTQYF.

This clone was recorded once. This chain joins TRBV7-2 and TRBJ1-2; D may be TRBD1 (5 bases). The CDR3 consists of 14 residues. V lost 0 bases and J 4 bases, leaving 9 bases between the germline ends. CDR1 is SGHTA and CDR2 is FQGNSA in the germline V gene. The CDR3 DNA sequence: TGTGCCAGCAGCTTAGCCCAAGACAGCTATGGCTACACCTTC. This gives the protein CASSLAQDSYGYTF.

The chain is built from TRBV5-4 and TRBJ1-6, with 7 bases identical to TRBD1. CDR1 is SGHNT and CDR2 is YYREEE in the germline V gene (reference sequence). The CDR3 has 12 amino acids. J gave up 6 bases and V 9 bases, and 3 bases lay outside the gene matches. The DNA for the CDR3 is TGTGCCACAGGGACAGCTAATTCACCCCTCCACTTT. Encoded protein: CATGTANSPLHF.

The chain joins TRBV14 to TRBJ2-7, with D unclear. This CDR3 comprises 13 residues. Trimming removed 4 bases at V and 3 bases at J, with 10 bases between. Germline lookup yields CDR1 SGHDN and CDR2 FVKESK. This CDR3 reads CASSLRGDYEQYF. The CDR3 DNA reads TGTGCCAGCAGCCTTCGCGGAGACTACGAGCAGTACTTC.

V and J are TRBV18 and TRBJ2-2; 7 bases agree with TRBD1. From germline, CDR1 is KGHSH and CDR2 LQKENI. V lost 3 bases to trimming and J lost 6 bases; unmatched junction nucleotides: 16. The CDR3 covers 18 residues. CDR3 in DNA: TGTGCCAGCTCACCCGCCGGGACAGTGAATGTCATAGCCGGGGAGCTGTTTTTT. Its protein product is CASSPAGTVNVIAGELFF.